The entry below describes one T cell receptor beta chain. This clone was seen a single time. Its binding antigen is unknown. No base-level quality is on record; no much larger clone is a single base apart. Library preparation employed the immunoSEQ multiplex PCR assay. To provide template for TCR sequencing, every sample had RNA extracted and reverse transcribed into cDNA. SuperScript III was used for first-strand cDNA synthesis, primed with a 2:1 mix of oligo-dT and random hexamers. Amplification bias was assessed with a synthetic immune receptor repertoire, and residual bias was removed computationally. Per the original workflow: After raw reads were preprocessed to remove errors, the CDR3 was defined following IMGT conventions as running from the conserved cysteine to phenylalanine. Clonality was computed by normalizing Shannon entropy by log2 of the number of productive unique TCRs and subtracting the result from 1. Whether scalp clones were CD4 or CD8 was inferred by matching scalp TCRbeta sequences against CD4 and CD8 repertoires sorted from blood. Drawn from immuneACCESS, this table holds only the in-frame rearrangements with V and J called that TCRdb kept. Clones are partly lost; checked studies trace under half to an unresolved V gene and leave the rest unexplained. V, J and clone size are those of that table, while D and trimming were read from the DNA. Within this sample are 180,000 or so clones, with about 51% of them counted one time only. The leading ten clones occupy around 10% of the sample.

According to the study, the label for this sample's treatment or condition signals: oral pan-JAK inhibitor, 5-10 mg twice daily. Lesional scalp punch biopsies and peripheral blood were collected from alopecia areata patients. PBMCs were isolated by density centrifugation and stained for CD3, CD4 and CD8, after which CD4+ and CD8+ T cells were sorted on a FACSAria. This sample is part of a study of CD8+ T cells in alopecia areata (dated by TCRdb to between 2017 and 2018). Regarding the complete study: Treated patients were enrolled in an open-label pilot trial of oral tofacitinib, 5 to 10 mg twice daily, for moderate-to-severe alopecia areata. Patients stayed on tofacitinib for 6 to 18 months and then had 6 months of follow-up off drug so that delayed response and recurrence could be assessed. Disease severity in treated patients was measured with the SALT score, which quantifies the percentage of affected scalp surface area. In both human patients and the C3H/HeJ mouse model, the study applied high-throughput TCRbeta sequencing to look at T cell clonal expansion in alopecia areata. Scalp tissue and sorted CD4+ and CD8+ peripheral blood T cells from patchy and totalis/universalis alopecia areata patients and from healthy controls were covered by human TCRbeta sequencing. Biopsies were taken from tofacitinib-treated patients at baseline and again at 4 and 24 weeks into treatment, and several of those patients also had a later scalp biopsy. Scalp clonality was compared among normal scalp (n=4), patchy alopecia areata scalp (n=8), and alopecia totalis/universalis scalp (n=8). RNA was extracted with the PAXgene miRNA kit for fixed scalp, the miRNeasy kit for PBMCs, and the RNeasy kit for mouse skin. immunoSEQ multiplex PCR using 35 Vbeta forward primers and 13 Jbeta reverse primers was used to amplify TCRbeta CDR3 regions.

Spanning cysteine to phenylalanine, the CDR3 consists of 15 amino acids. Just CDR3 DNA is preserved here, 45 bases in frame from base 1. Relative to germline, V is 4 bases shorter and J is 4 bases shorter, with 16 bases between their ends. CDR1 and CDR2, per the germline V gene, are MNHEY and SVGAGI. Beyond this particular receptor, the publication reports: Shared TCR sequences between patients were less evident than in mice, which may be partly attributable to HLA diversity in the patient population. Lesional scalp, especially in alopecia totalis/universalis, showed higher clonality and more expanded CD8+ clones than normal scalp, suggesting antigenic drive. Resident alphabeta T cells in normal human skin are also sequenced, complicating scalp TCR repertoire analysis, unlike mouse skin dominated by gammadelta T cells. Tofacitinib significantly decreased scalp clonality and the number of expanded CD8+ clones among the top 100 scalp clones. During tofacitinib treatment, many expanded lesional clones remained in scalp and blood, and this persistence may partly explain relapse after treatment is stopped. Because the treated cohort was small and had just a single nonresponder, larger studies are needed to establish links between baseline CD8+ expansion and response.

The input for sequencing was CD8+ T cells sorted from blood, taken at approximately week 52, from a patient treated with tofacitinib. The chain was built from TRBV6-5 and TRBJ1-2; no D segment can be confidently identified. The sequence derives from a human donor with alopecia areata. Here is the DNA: TGTGCCAGCAGTTCTGCCTCGCTTATCTTCTATGGCTACACCTTC. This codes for CASSSASLIFYGYTF.